The 12 T cell receptor beta chains below were found in one sample sequenced in a study of regulatory T cells in long-lasting Graves disease. Stated time point: newly diagnosed GD, antithyroid drugs for less than 3 months. PBMC RNA served as the TCR library source. TCR beta libraries were built with iRepertoire HTBI primers and Arm-PCR of CDR3 regions. TCRdb re-called the multiplex PCR reads through MiXCR, storing one row per CDR3 protein. The top ten clones hold more than 8.5% of a sample with some 500,000 distinct CDR3 sequences, approximately 12% of them seen once. These data also featured in a second study, about T cells in Graves' hyperthyroidism and ophthalmopathy.

The sample was peripheral blood mononuclear cells (PBMCs), taken at new diagnosis, from a patient treated with antithyroid drugs. All receptors come from a man aged 25-40 years with Graves disease.

The chain links TRBV19 to TRBJ2-7, with 9 bases identical to TRBD1. With V trimmed by 5 bases and J by 2 bases, 7 bases remained unmatched. Germline values: CDR1 LNHDA, CDR2 SQIVND (reference sequence). The CDR3 is made up of 15 amino acids. CDR3 coding DNA: TGTGCCAGTAGTCGGACAGGGGTCACCCCCTACGAGCAGTACTTC. Amino acid sequence: CASSRTGVTPYEQYF. Full variable domain (missing parts from reference TRBV19 and TRBJ2-7): DGGITQSPKYLFRKEGQNVTLSCEQNLNHDAMYWYRQDPGQGLRLIYYSQIVNDFQKGDIAEGYSVSREKKESFPLTVTSAQKNPTAFYLCASSRTGVTPYEQYFGPGTRLTVT.

This clonotype was seen repeatedly, ten times or more. The J gene is TRBJ2-1, the V gene TRBV7-9, with no clear D. The J call may be in error: the DNA end matches TRBJ2-5 better. Germline values: CDR1 SEHNR, CDR2 FQNEAQ (reference sequence). The CDR3 totals 11 residues. The CDR3 nucleotides read TGTGCCAGCAGAATGCACGAGACCCAGTACTTC. Protein: CASRMHETQYF.

This clonotype has just a few counts. The rearrangement links TRBV6-2 or TRBV6-3 to TRBJ2-7, with no clear D. V dropped 5 bases and J dropped 3 bases, with 11 bases sitting between them. CDR1 is MNHEY, CDR2 SVGEGT, per germline. The CDR3 covers 13 residues. CDR3 sequence: CASSEEGFYEQYF. For the CDR3, the DNA is TGTGCCAGCAGTGAAGAAGGTTTCTACGAGCAGTACTTC.

A few counts support this clonotype. It may be a read error: a sequence one base away is much more abundant. The chain carries TRBV7-2 and TRBJ1-1; D ambiguous. Germline loops: CDR1 SGHTA, CDR2 FQGNSA. V gave up 5 bases and J gave up 1 base, with 8 bases separating them. The CDR3 is made up of 13 amino acids. The CDR3 spells CASSVVANTEAFF. CDR3 sequence (DNA): TGTGCCAGCAGCGTCGTAGCGAACACTGAAGCTTTCTTT.

Ten or more counts support this clonotype. CDR3 in DNA: TGTGCCAGCAGTTTTCAGGGGGCTACGAAAAAACTGTTTTTT. Translated, it gives CASSFQGATKKLFF. This chain connects TRBV28 to TRBJ1-4, with 8 bases lining up with TRBD1. Germline assignment: CDR1 MDHEN and CDR2 SYDVKM. J lost 9 bases, V lost 3 bases, and 6 bases had no gene match. This CDR3 spans 14 amino acids.

This clonotype has a handful of counts. The V and J genes are TRBV4-1 and TRBJ2-5; D gene unclear. The V end lost 5 bases, the J end lost 5 bases, and 9 bases lay between the germline ends. There are 12 residues in the CDR3. CDR1 is MGHRA, CDR2 YSYEKL, per germline. The CDR3 loop is CASSEQEETQYF. The CDR3 DNA reads as TGCGCCAGCAGCGAGCAGGAGGAGACCCAGTACTTC.

The J gene is TRBJ1-1, the V gene TRBV3-1, with 9 bases identical to TRBD1. The CDR3 is 15 residues long. The V gene end was trimmed by 5 bases and the J gene end by 1 base; junction bases not matched to a gene: 5. Germline CDR1 reads LGHDT; CDR2 reads YNNKEL (reference sequence). CDR3: CASSEQGAGNTEAFF. In nucleotides, the CDR3 is TGTGCCAGCAGCGAACAGGGGGCAGGGAACACTGAAGCTTTCTTT. The full variable domain, completed using reference TRBV3-1 and TRBJ1-1, is DTAVSQTPKYLVTQMGNDKSIKCEQNLGHDTMYWYKQDSKKFLKIMFSYNNKELIINETVPNRFSPKSPDKAHLNLHINSLELGDSAVYFCASSEQGAGNTEAFFGQGTRLTVV.

In its sample, this clonotype was seen a few times. This chain uses TRBV30 with TRBJ1-4; D gene uncertain. This CDR3 has 10 residues. Germline CDR1 GTSNPN, CDR2 SVGIG (reference sequence). V dropped 4 bases and J dropped 8 bases, with 5 bases sitting between them. The CDR3 DNA reads TGTGCCTGGAAAGTCGAAAAACTGTTTTTT. Amino acids: CAWKVEKLFF.

This clonotype was observed at least ten times. V and J are TRBV9 and TRBJ1-1; D might be TRBD1 (5 bases). Germline V lookup: CDR1 SGDLS, CDR2 YYNGEE. The V end lost 0 bases, the J end lost 2 bases, and 14 bases lay between the germline ends. The CDR3 runs 16 residues. The CDR3 DNA is TGTGCCAGCAGCGTAGTCGGGACGGGGGAAAACACTGAAGCTTTCTTT. Its translation: CASSVVGTGENTEAFF.

This clonotype came up a few times. This chain connects TRBV5-6 to TRBJ2-1; the D gene is possibly TRBD2 (5 bases). The CDR3 is made up of 16 amino acids. Germline V gives CDR1 SGHDT, CDR2 YYEEEE. V was shortened by 6 bases and J by 3 bases, with 19 bases between the two germline ends. The CDR3 is CASTLLPAESYNEQFF. The CDR3 DNA is TGTGCCAGCACCTTACTCCCAGCGGAGAGCTACAATGAGCAGTTCTTC.

The chain joins TRBV5-1 to TRBJ2-6; 9 nucleotides line up with TRBD1. CDR1 SGHRS and CDR2 YFSETQ come from the germline V gene. The CDR3 totals 20 residues. The trim removed 5 bases at V and 1 base at J, leaving 16 bases unmatched. Here the CDR3 DNA reads TGCGCCAGCAGTCACTTCAGCCGGGACAGGGATCCGTCTGGGGCCAACGTCCTGACTTTC. Translated, it gives CASSHFSRDRDPSGANVLTF.

The genes are TRBV29-1 and TRBJ2-6, with 7 bases lining up with TRBD2. Trimming took 4 bases from V and 2 from J; bases not matched to a gene: 2. The CDR3 runs to 14 residues. Germline CDR1 is SQVTM and CDR2 is ANQGSEA. The CDR3 protein is CSVARGTGANVLTF. CDR3 DNA: TGCAGCGTTGCGCGGGGGACTGGGGCCAACGTCCTGACTTTC.